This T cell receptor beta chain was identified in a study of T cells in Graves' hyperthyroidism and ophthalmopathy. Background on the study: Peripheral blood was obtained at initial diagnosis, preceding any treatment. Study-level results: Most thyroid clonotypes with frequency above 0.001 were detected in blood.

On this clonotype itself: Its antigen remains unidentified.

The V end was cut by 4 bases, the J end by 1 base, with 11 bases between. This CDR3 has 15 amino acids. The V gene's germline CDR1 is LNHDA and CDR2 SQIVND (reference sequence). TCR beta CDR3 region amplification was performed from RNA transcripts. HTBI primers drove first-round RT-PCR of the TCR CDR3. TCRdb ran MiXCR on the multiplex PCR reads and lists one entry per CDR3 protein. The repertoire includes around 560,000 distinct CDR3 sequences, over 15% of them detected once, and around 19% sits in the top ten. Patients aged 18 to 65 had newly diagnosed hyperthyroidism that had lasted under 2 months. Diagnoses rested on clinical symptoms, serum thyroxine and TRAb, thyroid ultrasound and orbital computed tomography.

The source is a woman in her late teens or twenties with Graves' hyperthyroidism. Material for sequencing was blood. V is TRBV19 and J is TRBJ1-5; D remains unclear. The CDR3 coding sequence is TGTGCCAGTAGTAACCCCTGGGGAAGCAATCAGCCCCAGCATTTT. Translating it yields CASSNPWGSNQPQHF.